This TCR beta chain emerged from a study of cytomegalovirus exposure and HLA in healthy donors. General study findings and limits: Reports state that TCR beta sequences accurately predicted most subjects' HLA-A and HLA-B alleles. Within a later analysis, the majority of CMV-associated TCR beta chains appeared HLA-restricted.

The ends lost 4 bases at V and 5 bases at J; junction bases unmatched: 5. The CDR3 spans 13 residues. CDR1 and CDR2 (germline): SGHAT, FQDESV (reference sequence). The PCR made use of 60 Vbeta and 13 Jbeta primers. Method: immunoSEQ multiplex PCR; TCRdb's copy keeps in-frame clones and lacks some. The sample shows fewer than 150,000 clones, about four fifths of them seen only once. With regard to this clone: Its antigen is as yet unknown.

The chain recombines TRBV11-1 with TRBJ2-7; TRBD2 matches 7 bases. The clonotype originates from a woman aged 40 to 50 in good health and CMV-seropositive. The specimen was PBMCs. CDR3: CASSSRTRDEQYF. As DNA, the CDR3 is TGTGCCAGCAGCTCCAGGACTAGGGACGAGCAGTACTTC.